The 31 T cell receptor beta chains in this list originate from one sample, sequenced in a study of patients and donors after allogeneic stem cell transplantation. TCRdb itself ran the RT-PCR reads through MiXCR, one entry per CDR3 protein. The data hold approximately 150,000 distinct CDR3 sequences, with 25% to 35% observed a single time. The specimen was blood, either unsorted or a sorted T cell fraction (not recorded which). The receptors derive from a human donor who was either an allogeneic HSCT recipient or a stem cell or donor lymphocyte infusion donor (not recorded which). It is not recorded whose cells these are; they may come from a transplant donor.

The chain combines TRBV6-6 with TRBJ2-1; 10 bases match TRBD2. CDR1 is MNHNY, CDR2 SVGAGI, per germline (reference sequence). There are 17 residues in the CDR3. The ends lost 1 base at V and 8 bases at J; junction bases unmatched: 11. This CDR3 is CASSYYLAGERPDEQFF. The CDR3 region has the DNA TGTGCCAGCAGTTACTACCTAGCGGGAGAGCGCCCCGATGAGCAGTTCTTC.

This clonotype was counted between two and nine times. The chain has TRBV14 and TRBJ1-5; D not certain. From germline, CDR1 is SGHDN and CDR2 FVKESK. The V end was cut by 4 bases, the J end by 0 bases, with 19 bases between. This CDR3 is 18 amino acids long. In DNA, the CDR3 is TGTGCCAGCAGCCGCGATCTTACATCGTTCGATAGCAATCAGCCCCAGCATTTT. It is translated as CASSRDLTSFDSNQPQHF.

This sequence joins TRBV7-2 and TRBJ1-5; 7 bases are a match to TRBD1. Germline loops: CDR1 SGHTA, CDR2 FQGNSA. J gave up 7 bases and V 1 base, and 7 bases lay outside the gene matches. The CDR3 sequence is 15 residues long. As DNA, the CDR3 is TGTGCCAGCAGCTTAGTCGCAGGGGGTTGGCAGCCCCAGCATTTT. It yields the protein CASSLVAGGWQPQHF.

The CDR3 here is CASSYSSAGAVYEQYF. CDR3 sequence (DNA): TGTGCCAGCAGTTACTCGTCGGCGGGAGCAGTGTACGAGCAGTACTTC. The chain recombines TRBV6-5 with TRBJ2-7; 7 nucleotides line up with TRBD2. The V and J ends lost 0 bases and 4 bases, in that order; junction bases with no gene match: 9. Per germline, CDR1 MNHEY and CDR2 SVGAGI. The CDR3 is 16 residues long.

The chain couples TRBV2 to TRBJ1-1; 7 bases fit TRBD1. The germline V gene encodes CDR1 SNHLY and CDR2 FYNNEI. With 4 bases clipped from V and 4 bases from J, the junction kept 6 bases outside the gene matches. This CDR3 is 14 amino acids long. The CDR3 nucleotides are TGTGCCAGCAGTGTTGTCGACAGGGTCACTGAAGCTTTCTTT. Translation gives CASSVVDRVTEAFF.

This clonotype was seen ten or more times. The rearrangement links TRBV12-3 or TRBV12-4 to TRBJ1-4, with D perhaps TRBD1 (6 bases). V was trimmed by 6 bases and J by 4 bases, leaving 18 bases between them. The CDR3 runs 16 residues. Here the CDR3 DNA reads TGTGCCAGCAGAATCGTCGGACAGACGAGTAATGAAAAACTGTTTTTT. This encodes CASRIVGQTSNEKLFF.

This clonotype occurred a few times. The chain links TRBV7-9 to TRBJ2-2; D unclear. Trimming pared 1 base from V and 6 bases from J, leaving 9 bases between. The CDR3 has 14 residues. Germline assignment: CDR1 SEHNR and CDR2 FQNEAQ (reference sequence). The CDR3 bases are TGTGCCAGCAGCTTAGGGAGCATCGCCGGGGAGCTGTTTTTT. Its translation is CASSLGSIAGELFF.

The V gene is TRBV6-5, the J gene TRBJ2-7, with D tentatively TRBD2 (6 bases). The CDR3 runs 16 residues. Germline CDR1 is MNHEY and CDR2 is SVGAGI. The germline V and J ends were trimmed by 0 bases and 0 bases, with 12 bases remaining between them. The CDR3 loop reads CASSYSKQTSSYEQYF. The CDR3 nucleotides are TGTGCCAGCAGTTACTCGAAGCAGACTAGCTCCTACGAGCAGTACTTC.

The V and J genes are TRBV12-3 or TRBV12-4 and TRBJ1-1; no firm D call. The CDR3 runs to 15 residues. V was clipped by 5 bases and J by 5 bases, with 18 bases between them. CDR3: CASSPVKGVLTEAFF. In DNA, the CDR3 is TGTGCCAGCAGTCCGGTAAAGGGAGTCCTTACTGAAGCTTTCTTT.

J is TRBJ2-1 and V is TRBV29-1; 11 bases are shared with TRBD2. Per the germline V gene, CDR1 is SQVTM and CDR2 is ANQGSEA. V lost 4 bases, J lost 8 bases, and 10 bases stayed unmatched. The CDR3 runs to 15 residues. CDR3 amino acids: CSVATLAGGPHEQFF. CDR3 sequence (DNA): TGCAGCGTTGCCACCTTAGCGGGAGGGCCCCATGAGCAGTTCTTC.

This clonotype was found a few times. The chain employs TRBV9 and TRBJ2-3; D remains unclear. The germline V gene encodes CDR1 SGDLS and CDR2 YYNGEE. With 1 base removed from V and 2 bases from J, the gap between germline ends came to 5 bases. The CDR3 length is 13 residues. The CDR3 protein is CASSVLNTDTQYF. The CDR3 bases are TGTGCCAGCAGCGTACTCAACACAGATACGCAGTATTTT.

There are a few counts of this clonotype. V gene TRBV2 combines with J gene TRBJ1-6; a possible D gene is TRBD1 (6 bases). The CDR3 is 14 residues long. Trimming left V 2 bases short and J 7 bases short, with 9 bases between. Germline loops: CDR1 SNHLY, CDR2 FYNNEI. The CDR3 DNA follows: TGTGCCAGCAGTGAACAGGGGCAAAATTCACCCCTCCACTTT. It translates to CASSEQGQNSPLHF. Variable domain in full (rest from reference TRBV2 and TRBJ1-6): EPEVTQTPSHQVTQMGQEVILRCVPISNHLYFYWYRQILGQKVEFLVSFYNNEISEKSEIFDDQFSVERPDGSNFTLKIRSTKLEDSAMYFCASSEQGQNSPLHFGNGTRLTVT.

The table lists this clonotype with a few counts. This rearrangement joins TRBV12-3 or TRBV12-4 to TRBJ1-1, with a tentative D call TRBD1 (5 bases). The length of the CDR3 is 13 residues. Trimming removed 10 bases from V and 2 bases from J, with 14 bases in between. CDR3 loop: CATMTVANTEAFF. The DNA for the CDR3 is TGTGCCACCATGACAGTCGCCAACACTGAAGCTTTCTTT.

The chain joins TRBV3-1 to TRBJ1-5; 11 bases agree with TRBD1. Germline values: CDR1 LGHDT, CDR2 YNNKEL (reference sequence). The CDR3 contains 16 residues. Losses at the gene ends were 4 bases for V and 6 bases for J; bases not matched to a gene: 8. The CDR3 bases are TGTGCCAGCAGCCCTCGGACAGGGGGCGTCCCTCAGCCCCAGCATTTT. As protein: CASSPRTGGVPQPQHF.

This clonotype was counted a few times. The gene calls are TRBV7-2 and TRBJ2-3; D is unresolved. The ends were cut back, 5 bases at V and 4 bases at J, with 4 bases in the middle. The length of the CDR3 is 11 residues. CDR1 and CDR2 from the germline V gene are SGHTA and FQGNSA. DNA for the CDR3: TGTGCCAGCAGCATCCCAGATACGCAGTATTTT. The encoded protein is CASSIPDTQYF. Looking up the rest from reference TRBV7-2 and TRBJ2-3 gives the full variable domain: GAGVSQSPSNKVTEKGKDVELRCDPISGHTALYWYRQSLGQGLEFLIYFQGNSAPDKSGLPSDRFSAERTGGSVSTLTIQRTQQEDSAVYLCASSIPDTQYFGPGTRLTVL.

This clonotype has just a few counts. V and J are TRBV7-2 and TRBJ1-5, with D perhaps matching TRBD1 (5 bases). The germline gives CDR1 SGHTA, CDR2 FQGNSA. This CDR3 is 16 amino acids long. Trimming pared 0 bases from V and 3 bases from J, leaving 12 bases between. CDR3 nucleotide sequence: TGTGCCAGCAGCTTAGCGAGTGGCAGGGCCAATCAGCCCCAGCATTTT. Encoded protein: CASSLASGRANQPQHF.

In the case of this clonotype: A much more abundant neighbour one base away suggests this may be a read error. V gene TRBV21-1 combines with J gene TRBJ1-3; no check of the table's D call, TRBD1, against the DNA was made. TRBV21-1 is a known pseudogene. The CDR3 contains 12 residues. CDR3 residues: CAKTGNGNTIYF. CDR3 DNA: TGTGCCAAGACAGGGAATGGAAACACCATATATTTT.

This clonotype showed up just a few times. The chain carries TRBV6-5 and TRBJ2-7; D is unresolved. Germline CDR1 and CDR2: MNHEY and SVGAGI. Trimming shortened V by 5 bases and J by 4 bases, and 15 bases separated the two germline ends. This CDR3 is 14 amino acids long. CDR3 DNA: TGTGCCAGCAGTGAGATCCTCCACTCTTACGAGCAGTACTTC. This sequence encodes CASSEILHSYEQYF.

At least ten counts were recorded for this clonotype. The chain carries TRBV7-2 and TRBJ1-4; D remains ambiguous. Germline assignment: CDR1 SGHTA and CDR2 FQGNSA. Trimming cost V 1 base and J 13 bases, with 13 bases left between them. CDR3 size: 13 residues. CDR3 loop: CASSLGLDRVLFF. CDR3 bases: TGTGCCAGCAGCTTAGGATTAGACCGAGTACTGTTTTTT.

This clonotype was observed many times. The rearrangement joins TRBV12-3 or TRBV12-4 to TRBJ1-1, with TRBD1 matching over 11 bases. V lost 4 bases, J lost 4 bases, and 5 bases stayed unmatched. The CDR3 sequence is 15 residues long. CDR3 in amino acids: CASSWTGGVPTEAFF. CDR3 nucleotides: TGTGCCAGCAGTTGGACAGGGGGCGTACCCACTGAAGCTTTCTTT.

V gene TRBV28 combines with J gene TRBJ2-7; 9 bases line up with TRBD1. This CDR3 has 14 amino acids. The V and J ends lost 5 bases and 4 bases, in that order; junction bases with no gene match: 6. Germline lookup yields CDR1 MDHEN and CDR2 SYDVKM. The CDR3 DNA is TGTGCCAGCAGTCGTACAGGGGGCTGGTACGAGCAGTACTTC. It is translated as CASSRTGGWYEQYF.

There are a few counts of this clonotype. The chain is built from TRBV4-2 and TRBJ2-1; D unclear. The CDR3 loop spans 11 amino acids. CDR1 and CDR2 from the germline V gene are LGHNA and YNFKEQ. CDR3 in DNA: TGTTCGAGTGGGGTGAGCAATGAGCAGTTCTTC. Translated, it gives CSSGVSNEQFF.

V gene TRBV12-3 or TRBV12-4 combines with J gene TRBJ2-1; D gene unclear. The CDR3 is made up of 14 amino acids. The germline V and J ends were trimmed by 6 bases and 1 base, with 10 bases remaining between them. The CDR3 DNA is TGTGCCAGCAGCCCCCACTTTTCCTACAATGAGCAGTTCTTC. Its protein product is CASSPHFSYNEQFF.

This clonotype was observed a handful of times. The chain carries TRBV10-1 and TRBJ2-5, with a possible D match to TRBD2 (5 bases). The CDR3 sequence is 14 residues long. V lost 0 bases and J 5 bases, leaving 10 bases between the germline ends. Germline V gene data show CDR1 as WNHNN and CDR2 as SYGVQD (reference sequence). CDR3 in amino acids: CASSESEAQETQYF. The CDR3 coding sequence is TGCGCCAGCAGTGAGTCGGAGGCCCAGGAGACCCAGTACTTC.

There are a few counts of this clonotype. The chain is built from TRBV4-3 and TRBJ1-4, with D perhaps TRBD1 (5 bases). Trimming stripped 4 bases from V and 4 bases from J, with 16 bases between. This CDR3 comprises 16 residues. The V gene's germline CDR1 is LGHNA and CDR2 YSLEER. The CDR3 loop is CASSPLEVRVNEKLFF. The CDR3 bases are TGCGCCAGCAGCCCACTAGAAGTCAGGGTTAATGAAAAACTGTTTTTT.

The chain joins TRBV24-1 to TRBJ2-3; D is perhaps TRBD2 (6 bases). The V end was cut by 4 bases, the J end by 9 bases, with 10 bases between. The CDR3 consists of 12 residues. Germline loops: CDR1 KGHDR, CDR2 SFDVKD. The CDR3 loop is CATSEAGSTQYF. In DNA form, the CDR3 reads TGTGCCACCAGTGAAGCGGGTTCCACGCAGTATTTT.

The chain is built from TRBV10-3 and TRBJ2-5; 10 positions match TRBD1. The germline V gene has CDR1 ENHRY and CDR2 SYGVKD. V trimming: 10 bases; J trimming: 1 base; junction bases outside the gene matches: 6. The CDR3 is made up of 14 amino acids. CDR3 in DNA: TGTGCCACCAGACAGGGGGCCTCCCAAGAGACCCAGTACTTC. Amino acids: CATRQGASQETQYF.

This clonotype showed up just once. This rearrangement joins TRBV6-2 or TRBV6-3 to TRBJ2-1; possible D gene TRBD2, 6 bases. This CDR3 comprises 13 residues. The ends were cut back, 6 bases at V and 4 bases at J, with 10 bases in the middle. The V gene's germline CDR1 is MNHEY and CDR2 SVGEGT. The CDR3 nucleotides read TGTGCCAGCAGCAAGGACTATTACAATGAGCAGTTCTTC. Amino acids: CASSKDYYNEQFF.

This chain connects TRBV20-1 to TRBJ1-5; TRBD1 matches 10 bases. V dropped 3 bases and J dropped 7; count of bases not matched to a gene: 3. CDR3 size: 13 residues. Germline lookup yields CDR1 DFQATT and CDR2 SNEGSKA (reference sequence). CDR3 region: CSARTGGRQPQHF. Here the CDR3 DNA reads TGCAGTGCTAGGACAGGGGGCAGGCAGCCCCAGCATTTT.

This clonotype was recorded many times. DNA of the CDR3: TGCAGTGCTTCGTCACAGGGTATGACTGAAGCTTTCTTT. This translates into CSASSQGMTEAFF. The V gene is TRBV20-1, the J gene TRBJ1-1, with D maybe TRBD1 (6 bases). Trimming took off 5 bases at V and 5 bases at J, with 15 bases between the two ends. This CDR3 contains 13 residues. From germline, CDR1 is DFQATT and CDR2 SNEGSKA (reference sequence).

The chain uses TRBV12-3 or TRBV12-4 and TRBJ2-1; perhaps TRBD2 as D (6 bases). Trimming cost V 6 bases and J 7 bases, with 19 bases left between them. This CDR3 region has 15 residues. CDR3 nucleotides: TGTGCCAGCAGCGGTATAGCGGATACTGGAAATGAGCAGTTCTTC. As protein: CASSGIADTGNEQFF.